This record covers a single T cell receptor (beta chain). Its antigen is undetermined. The CDR3 extends over 15 amino acids. Trimming took 9 bases from V and 5 from J; bases not matched to a gene: 11. Germline CDR1 LNHDA, CDR2 SQIVND (reference sequence). This sample was included in a study of OX40 agonist ivuxolimab in advanced cancers. Study-wide results and limits: CD8+ T cells were the subset that, on average, had more expanded clones than CD4+.

This table comes from immunoSEQ multiplex PCR, and its TCRdb copy is limited to in-frame clones, with some not included. There are 50,000 to 80,000 clones in the sample; roughly 85% occur only once, and 3% lies in the top ten. V is TRBV19 and J is TRBJ1-1, with 11 bases matching TRBD1. The sequencing used CD4+ or CD8+ T cells sorted from blood, collected in a trial of the OX40 agonist ivuxolimab. The receptor was derived from an adult with an advanced solid tumor such as melanoma, head and neck, liver or kidney cancer. As DNA, the CDR3 is TGTGCCAGCAGGGACAGGGGGGGAATGGAGACTGAAGCTTTCTTT. The encoded protein is CASRDRGGMETEAFF.